These 14 T cell receptor beta chains were sequenced from one sample in a study of T cells expressing NK-cell markers. For each CDR3 protein, TCRdb gives one entry from its re-call of the 5' RACE reads, without DNA. The table for this sample gives 200,000 to 300,000 distinct CDR3 sequences. The specimen sequenced was blood T cells: a sorted CD56 or NKG2C T cell subset, CD4+ or CD8+ T cells, or bulk PBMC T cells (not recorded which). The source of these receptors is a woman between 18 and 70 years old in good health.

The chain couples TRBV29-1 to TRBJ2-2. Germline V lookup: CDR1 SQVTM, CDR2 ANQGSEA. CDR3 length: 13 amino acids. The CDR3 spells CSVRRTETGELFF.

This chain joins TRBV7-8 and TRBJ2-4; TCRdb lists TRBD1, though no DNA is available to test this call. CDR3 length: 13 amino acids. The germline CDR1 and CDR2 sequences are SGHVS and FQNEAQ. The CDR3 region is CASSFPGWGIQYF.

The chain combines TRBV12-3 or TRBV12-4 with TRBJ1-1; TCRdb returns TRBD1, unconfirmable since there is no DNA. The CDR3 is made up of 13 amino acids. The CDR3 sequence: CATKGQLNTEAFF.

This sequence joins TRBV7-2 and TRBJ2-5. The CDR3 consists of 15 residues. The germline V gene has CDR1 SGHTA and CDR2 FQGNSA. CDR3 region: CASSLESGPQETQYF.

This rearrangement joins TRBV20-1 to TRBJ2-5; absent DNA, TCRdb's TRBD2 call cannot be checked. The germline CDR1 and CDR2 sequences are DFQATT and SNEGSKA (reference sequence). The CDR3 contains 16 residues. This CDR3 reads CSADLPLAGAVETQYF.

V is TRBV5-5 and J is TRBJ1-1; the TCRdb D gene call, TRBD1, has no DNA to confirm it. The CDR3 is made up of 15 amino acids. The V gene's germline CDR1 is SGHKS and CDR2 YYEKEE (reference sequence). CDR3 protein: CASSRLTGGNTEAFF.

The rearrangement links TRBV6-6 to TRBJ1-2; TCRdb calls TRBD1, which cannot be checked without DNA. The CDR3 is 12 residues long. Germline assignment: CDR1 MNHNY and CDR2 SVGAGI (reference sequence). The CDR3 reads CASSLPRGGYTF.

The chain uses TRBV9 and TRBJ1-3. CDR1 is SGDLS, CDR2 YYNGEE, per germline. CDR3 size: 15 residues. The CDR3 loop reads CASSVARGLGNTIYF.

The V call is TRBV29-1, the J call TRBJ2-1; TCRdb's D call, TRBD2, is unchecked because there is no DNA. This CDR3 is 15 amino acids long. Germline loops: CDR1 SQVTM, CDR2 ANQGSEA. The CDR3 sequence: CSVERTSGGPNEQFF.

The J gene is TRBJ1-6, the V gene TRBV20-1; TCRdb names TRBD1, which stays unverified in the absence of DNA. CDR3 length: 15 amino acids. Germline V CDR1 and CDR2: DFQATT, SNEGSKA (reference sequence). CDR3 amino acids: CSAHPTDQYNSPLHF.

This chain links TRBV7-2 with TRBJ2-1. Germline loops: CDR1 SGHTA, CDR2 FQGNSA. CDR3 size: 12 residues. This chain's CDR3 is CASSLTKHEQFF.

V usage is TRBV20-1 and J usage is TRBJ1-1. The CDR3 has 11 amino acids. Per the germline V gene, CDR1 is DFQATT and CDR2 is SNEGSKA (reference sequence). CDR3 residues: CSAPLEDEAFF.

This chain links TRBV19 with TRBJ1-1. Germline CDR1 LNHDA, CDR2 SQIVND (reference sequence). The CDR3 has 12 amino acids. CDR3 amino acids: CASTGGIAEAFF.

The V call is TRBV7-2, the J call TRBJ2-5; the TCRdb D gene call, TRBD2, has no DNA to confirm it. The CDR3 spans 17 residues. Germline values: CDR1 SGHTA, CDR2 FQGNSA. The CDR3 protein is CASSPGLAGGPEETQYF.